This TCR beta chain was sequenced during a study of blood T cell repertoires in COVID-19. The CDR3 has 15 residues. Trimming took off 4 bases at V and 2 bases at J, with 14 bases between the two ends. The germline gives CDR1 SNHLY, CDR2 FYNNEI. Measured with immunoSEQ multiplex PCR; TCRdb has only the in-frame clones, and not every one. Of 150,000 or so clones in the sample, about four fifths were seen once. The chain recombines TRBV2 with TRBJ1-2; perhaps TRBD1 as D (6 bases). The sequence was collected from a woman in her 70s with acute or convalescent COVID-19. Sequenced material: peripheral blood. CDR3 protein: CASSGNRAANYGYTF. As DNA, the CDR3 is TGTGCCAGCAGTGGGAACAGGGCGGCAAACTATGGCTACACCTTC.